The 7 T cell receptor beta chains reported below all come from one sample, sequenced in a study of TIL therapy for anti-PD-1-resistant metastatic lung cancer. This was the immunoSEQ v3 assay. Some clones are missing from TCRdb's copy, which holds only in-frame ones; the method was immunoSEQ multiplex PCR. The data show fewer than 25,000 clones, just over 70% seen once. Stated time point: pre-treatment sample, taken before nivolumab and TIL therapy. Source: blood, taken at baseline. These receptors originate from a person between 30 and 80 years old with non-small cell lung cancer.

Only one count was recorded for this clone. The chain joins TRBV6-2 or TRBV6-3 to TRBJ1-2; no clear D. Looked up from germline, CDR1 is MNHEY and CDR2 is SVGEGT. The CDR3 loop spans 13 amino acids. Trimming left V 2 bases short and J 11 bases short, with 15 bases between. For the CDR3, the DNA is TGTGCCAGCAGTTACAGGCAGGAAGCGGGTTACACCTTC. Translated, it gives CASSYRQEAGYTF.

This chain joins TRBV21-1 and TRBJ2-4; the table calls TRBD2, which could not be checked here. TRBV21-1 is a pseudogene. The CDR3 totals 17 residues. The CDR3 bases are TGTGCCAGCAGCAAAACGAGGCAGAACCCCGCCAAAAACATTCAGTACTTC. Translated, it gives CASSKTRQNPAKNIQYF.

With regard to this clone: In this CDR3 the conserved last residue, phenylalanine or tryptophan, is missing, so a read error is likely. The limits of the CDR3 on the DNA are not certain, so only TCRdb's listed CDR3 is given. CDR3: CASSSTGQGARLTL. This chain uses TRBV19 with TRBJ1-2; the DNA was not compared with TRBD1, the D call given in the table. The CDR3 is 14 residues long, counting both termini. The germline gives CDR1 LNHDA, CDR2 SQIVND (reference sequence).

This clone was observed a few times. This sequence joins TRBV27 and TRBJ1-6, with no clear D. V was cut by 0 bases and J by 7 bases, with 7 bases left in between. The CDR3 consists of 14 residues. Germline CDR1 MNHEY, CDR2 SMNVEV (reference sequence). The CDR3 region has the DNA TGTGCCAGCAGTTTATCCCAGACCAATTCACCCCTCCACTTT. Protein sequence: CASSLSQTNSPLHF.

The rearrangement uses TRBV19 and TRBJ2-5; no clear D gene. This CDR3 is 13 amino acids long. Germline CDR1 LNHDA, CDR2 SQIVND (reference sequence). Between the trimmed V and J ends, which lost 0 bases and 5 bases, there was a span of 7 bases. This chain's CDR3 is CASSIDPTETQYF. CDR3 DNA sequence: TGTGCCAGTAGTATAGATCCCACGGAGACCCAGTACTTC.

This clone was observed a single time. V gene TRBV7-9 combines with J gene TRBJ1-5; 7 bases map to TRBD1. This CDR3 region has 15 residues. Trimming cost V 5 bases and J 7 bases; bases outside gene matches: 11. Germline CDR1 and CDR2: SEHNR and FQNEAQ (reference sequence). CDR3: CASSKDRADGQPQHF. CDR3 coding DNA: TGTGCCAGCAGCAAAGACAGGGCAGACGGGCAGCCCCAGCATTTT.

This clone was seen a handful of times. The gene calls are TRBV5-1 and TRBJ1-2; 9 positions match TRBD1. CDR3 size: 13 residues. Germline lookup yields CDR1 SGHRS and CDR2 YFSETQ. The J segment lost 6 bases and the V segment lost 6 bases, leaving 6 bases of the junction unmatched. The CDR3 DNA sequence: TGCGCCAGCAACACGGGACAGGGAGATGGCTACACCTTC. It is translated as CASNTGQGDGYTF.